Shown below are 24 T cell receptor beta chains from a single sample sequenced in a study of tumor-infiltrating lymphocytes in primary liver carcinoma. Bulk tissue was left unsorted, and RNA and DNA were co-extracted from 20-30 mg of it. The investigators made TCR beta cDNA from about 510 ng total RNA, using a constant-region primer. ARM-PCR was slightly modified, and three nested multiplex PCR rounds with it gave rise to the TCR beta libraries. Use of TRBV1-TRBV30 forward primers with a C-beta reverse primer characterized the first two PCR rounds, which lasted ten to eleven cycles each. TCRdb recomputed calls from the multiplex PCR reads with MiXCR, one row per CDR3 protein. The table includes 55,000 or so distinct CDR3 sequences, 60% to 85% detected once. The specimen was liver tumor tissue from sampling region 2. Subset meaning: tumor region T2, inferior pole. Receptors originate from a man aged 35 to 55 with primary liver carcinoma and hepatitis B virus infection.

Points on this clonotype: A read error is likely, as this CDR3 ends without the conserved phenylalanine or tryptophan. This sequence joins TRBV10-2 and TRBJ1-6, with 9 positions matching TRBD1. The CDR3 runs to 15 residues. Per germline, CDR1 WSHSY and CDR2 SAAADI. V shed 8 bases, J shed 8 bases, and the junction held 10 bases outside the gene matches. DNA of the CDR3: TGCGCCAGCTGCCGCCGGACAGGGGTCGATTCACCCCTCCACATT. Translation gives CASCRRTGVDSPLHI.

The chain employs TRBV4-1 and TRBJ2-3; possibly TRBD2 for D (7 bases). Germline lookup yields CDR1 MGHRA and CDR2 YSYEKL. The CDR3 contains 17 residues. CDR3 bases: TGCACCACTCAGGGAGGGGGAGATGATGGATTCACAGATACGCAGTATTTT. This sequence encodes CTTQGGGDDGFTDTQYF.

Worth noting for this clonotype: The junction and the germline gene differ at one end; a read error may be behind it. The chain has TRBV11-3 and TRBJ2-1, with D perhaps TRBD1 or TRBD2 (5 bases each). Germline loops: CDR1 SGHNT, CDR2 YENEEA. The length of the CDR3 is 16 residues. Here the CDR3 reads CTGTLTGTSFYNERFF. The CDR3 region has the DNA TGTACCGGCACCTTAACCGGGACCAGCTTCTACAATGAGCGGTTCTTC.

The chain recombines TRBV11-3 with TRBJ2-1; TRBD1 aligns across 8 bases. V was pared by 5 bases and J by 9 bases, with 3 bases of the junction left unmatched. Germline V gene data show CDR1 as SGHNT and CDR2 as YENEEA. This CDR3 is built from 12 residues. DNA of the CDR3: TGTGCCAGCAGCCCCGGACAGGGTGAGCAGTTCTTC. This gives the protein CASSPGQGEQFF.

As for this clonotype: The missing conserved phenylalanine or tryptophan at the end of this CDR3 makes a read error likely. The chain combines TRBV4-1 with TRBJ2-5; weak D call: TRBD2 (5 bases). The CDR3 covers 16 residues. The germline V and J ends were trimmed by 0 bases and 0 bases, with 11 bases remaining between them. Germline CDR1 and CDR2: MGHRA and YSYEKL. The CDR3 DNA sequence: TGCGCCAGCAGCCAAGATTGGGGAGCTCACCAAGAGACCCAGTACTCC. Protein: CASSQDWGAHQETQYS.

The CDR3 region is CASSQDARLAHEQYF. For the CDR3, the DNA is TGCGCCAGCAGCCAAGATGCCCGCTTGGCCCATGAGCAGTACTTC. The J gene is TRBJ2-7, the V gene TRBV4-1; D remains unclear. The CDR3 consists of 15 residues. Germline V CDR1 and CDR2: MGHRA, YSYEKL. The V and J ends lost 0 bases and 7 bases respectively, with 16 bases between them.

A note on this clonotype: At one end the junction does not follow the germline gene, possibly because of a read error. The chain combines TRBV5-1 with TRBJ2-5, with 10 positions matching TRBD1. There are 12 residues in the CDR3. CDR1 is SGHRS, CDR2 YFSETQ, per germline. CDR3 DNA: TGCACCAGCAGCAAGGACAGGGGGACCCAGTATTTC. Its translation: CTSSKDRGTQYF.

In the case of this clonotype: The CDR3 does not close with the conserved phenylalanine or tryptophan, likely indicating a read error. The rearrangement links TRBV6-5 to TRBJ2-6; a weak D match, TRBD1 (5 bases). The germline V gene has CDR1 MNHEY and CDR2 SVGAGI. The CDR3 runs to 17 residues. V lost 0 bases, J lost 5 bases, and 14 bases lay in between. The CDR3 coding sequence is TGTGCCAGCAGTTACTCTCAGGGTTTATCTTGGGCCAACGTCCTGACTCTC. It encodes CASSYSQGLSWANVLTL.

On this clonotype itself: In this CDR3 the conserved last residue, phenylalanine or tryptophan, is missing, so a read error is likely. V usage is TRBV5-5 and J usage is TRBJ2-3; TRBD2 matches 10 bases. There are 16 residues in the CDR3. With 4 bases clipped from V and 6 bases from J, the junction kept 11 bases outside the gene matches. Germline CDR1 and CDR2: SGHKS and YYEKEE (reference sequence). CDR3 in DNA: TGTGCCAGCAGCCTCTTAGCAGCGGGAGGGGGGGATACGCAGTATTGT. Residues: CASSLLAAGGGDTQYC.

About this clonotype: With a much larger clone just one base away, this may be a read error. The CDR3 coding sequence is TGTGCCGGCAGCTCCCGGACAGGGTCCGAGCAGTACTTC. Translating gives CAGSSRTGSEQYF. This chain joins TRBV14 and TRBJ2-7; 8 positions agree with TRBD1. This CDR3 is built from 13 residues. Germline CDR1 and CDR2: SGHDN and FVKESK.

A note on this clonotype: An end of the junction differs from the germline gene, which may be a read error. This rearrangement joins TRBV12-3 or TRBV12-4 to TRBJ2-7; 11 nucleotides align to TRBD2. The length of the CDR3 is 15 residues. In nucleotides, the CDR3 is TGTGCTAGCAACATAGCGGGAGGGCTCAGAGGAGAGCAGTACTTC. It codes for CASNIAGGLRGEQYF.

This clonotype was seen at least ten times. The chain joins TRBV29-1 to TRBJ1-1; D not certain. CDR3 length: 15 amino acids. V was pared by 7 bases and J by 0 bases, with 18 bases between. Germline assignment: CDR1 SQVTM and CDR2 ANQGSEA. CDR3 bases: TGCAGCGCTTCCCCGGGTTGGGCAATGAACACTGAAGCTTTCTTT. It is translated as CSASPGWAMNTEAFF.

In regard to this clonotype: A much larger clone lies a single base off, so this may be a read error. The conserved phenylalanine or tryptophan is not found at the CDR3 terminus, so this likely reflects a read error. The J gene is TRBJ1-1, the V gene TRBV10-3, with D maybe TRBD1 (6 bases). CDR1 ENHRY and CDR2 SYGVKD come from the germline V gene. This CDR3 is built from 14 residues. The ends were cut back, 9 bases at V and 5 bases at J, with 19 bases in the middle. The CDR3 protein is CAMSTPGQGTEAFV. CDR3 coding DNA: TGTGCCATGTCCACTCCGGGCCAGGGGACTGAAGCTTTCGTT.

In this sample, this clonotype turned up once. Sequence at one end of the junction differs from germline and may be a read error. J is TRBJ2-5 and V is TRBV11-2, with D maybe TRBD2 (5 bases). The CDR3 spans 18 residues. Looked up from germline, CDR1 is SGHAT and CDR2 is FQNNGV. In DNA form, the CDR3 reads TGTTCTAGCAGCTTAGCGAGGCTAGCCCTGGGAAAAAAAGAGACCCAGTATTTC. It yields the protein CSSSLARLALGKKETQYF.

The genes are TRBV11-2 and TRBJ2-3; D uncertain. This CDR3 comprises 12 residues. V lost 7 bases to trimming and J lost 7 bases, with 12 bases between them. Germline values: CDR1 SGHAT, CDR2 FQNNGV. In DNA form, the CDR3 reads TGTGCCAGCAACGCCAGCTCATATACGCAGTATTTT. This codes for CASNASSYTQYF.

As regards this clonotype: A read error is possible here, since a much larger clone lies one base away. V is TRBV30 and J is TRBJ2-3; TRBD1 matches at 10 bases. Germline CDR1 GTSNPN, CDR2 SVGIG (reference sequence). The CDR3 contains 16 residues. CDR3 nucleotides: TGTGCCTGGAGTGTAGGGACAGGGGCAGGGACAGATGCGCAGTATTTT. Its protein is CAWSVGTGAGTDAQYF.

With respect to this clonotype: The junction does not match germline at one end; this may be a read error. The V gene is TRBV6-5, the J gene TRBJ2-5; perhaps D is TRBD1 or TRBD2 (6 bases each). The CDR3 runs 13 residues. Germline V gene lookup returns CDR1 MNHEY and CDR2 SVGAGI. CDR3: CASGYPGAETQYF. CDR3 nucleotide sequence: TGTGCCAGCGGTTACCCGGGGGCTGAGACCCAGTACTTC.

With regard to this clonotype: At one end the junction does not follow the germline gene, possibly because of a read error. The chain is built from TRBV11-1 and TRBJ2-2; TRBD2 might be the D (6 bases). Germline V CDR1 and CDR2: SGHAT, FQDESV (reference sequence). This CDR3 region has 15 residues. DNA of the CDR3: TGTGCCAGCAGCTCAATGGGACTTCCTCCCGGGGAGTTGTTTTTT. Translation gives CASSSMGLPPGELFF.

This clonotype was counted at least ten times. The chain links TRBV10-3 to TRBJ1-1, with D possibly TRBD1 on 5 matching bases. V lost 6 bases, J lost 4 bases, and 12 bases lay in between. The CDR3 sequence is 13 residues long. Per germline, CDR1 ENHRY and CDR2 SYGVKD. CDR3 nucleotides: TGTGCCATCAGGCAGGGATTTAGCACTGAAGCTTTCTTT. It translates to CAIRQGFSTEAFF.

A word on this clonotype: A much larger clone is a single base away; this may be a read error. The chain employs TRBV28 and TRBJ2-3; TRBD1 matches at 7 bases. Trimming took 5 bases from V and 7 from J; bases not matched to a gene: 18. Germline V gene lookup returns CDR1 MDHEN and CDR2 SYDVKM. This CDR3 region has 17 residues. The CDR3 DNA is TGTGCCAGCAGTATATCCCCGGGACAGTACTCCTTATATACGCAGTATTTT. Translated, it gives CASSISPGQYSLYTQYF.

On this clonotype itself: This could be a read error, since a much larger clone is one nucleotide away. The rearrangement uses TRBV11-3 and TRBJ2-3; 8 positions match TRBD2. Per the germline V gene, CDR1 is SGHNT and CDR2 is YENEEA. The CDR3 runs 14 residues. This CDR3 reads CASSFRTSTDMQYF. Written as DNA, the CDR3 is TGTGCCAGCAGCTTCAGGACTAGCACAGATATGCAGTATTTT.

A note on this clonotype: At one end, the junction sequence differs from germline, possibly due to a read error. The rearrangement uses TRBV4-3 and TRBJ2-5; D unclear. This CDR3 is built from 13 residues. CDR1 is LGHNA and CDR2 is YSLEER in the germline V gene. DNA for the CDR3: TGCGCCAGCAGCCAAGATTTGGATGAGACCCATTACTTC. Residues: CASSQDLDETHYF.

With regard to this clonotype: An end of the junction does not agree with germline; a read error may underlie this. The chain uses TRBV6-1 and TRBJ2-7; no reliable D call. This CDR3 spans 13 amino acids. In germline, CDR1 is MNHNS, CDR2 SASEGT. The CDR3: CASNELVFYEQYF. CDR3 DNA: TGTGCCAGCAATGAATTGGTTTTCTACGAGCAGTACTTC.

This clonotype has only a few counts. The V call is TRBV28, the J call TRBJ1-2, with 7 bases that match TRBD1. This CDR3 comprises 13 residues. Per the germline V gene, CDR1 is MDHEN and CDR2 is SYDVKM. Unmatched junction bases numbered 7, after V lost 7 bases and J lost 5 bases. The CDR3 sequence: CASNLEGAYGYTF. CDR3 DNA: TGTGCCAGCAATTTGGAGGGGGCTTATGGCTACACCTTC.